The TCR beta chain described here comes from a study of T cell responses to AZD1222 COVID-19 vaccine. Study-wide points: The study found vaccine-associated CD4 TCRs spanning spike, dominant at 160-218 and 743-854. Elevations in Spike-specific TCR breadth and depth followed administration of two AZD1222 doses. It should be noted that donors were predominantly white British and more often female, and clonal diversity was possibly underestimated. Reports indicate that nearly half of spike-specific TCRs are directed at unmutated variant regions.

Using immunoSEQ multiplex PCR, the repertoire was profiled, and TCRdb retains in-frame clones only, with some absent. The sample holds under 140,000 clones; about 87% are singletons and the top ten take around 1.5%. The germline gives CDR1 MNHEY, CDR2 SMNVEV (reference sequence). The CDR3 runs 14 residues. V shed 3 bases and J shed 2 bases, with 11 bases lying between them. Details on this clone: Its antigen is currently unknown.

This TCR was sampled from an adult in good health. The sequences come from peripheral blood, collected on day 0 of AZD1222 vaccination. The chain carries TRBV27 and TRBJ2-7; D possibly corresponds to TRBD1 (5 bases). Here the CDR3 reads CASSFLGLTYEQYF. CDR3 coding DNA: TGTGCCAGCAGTTTTTTGGGGCTTACCTACGAGCAGTACTTC.